Presented here are 9 T cell receptor beta chains from one specimen sequenced in a study of blood T cell repertoires in COVID-19. TCRdb keeps only in-frame clones here, not all; method: immunoSEQ multiplex PCR. This repertoire shows around 310,000 clones, about 90% found once; its top ten account for roughly 1%. Sequencing was carried out using peripheral blood. All receptors come from a woman in her thirties or forties with COVID-19, enrolled during active disease.

The chain recombines TRBV7-8 with TRBJ1-5; 11 bases align to TRBD1. The CDR3 sequence is 18 residues long. J lost 0 bases, V lost 5 bases, and 9 bases had no gene match. Germline CDR1 SGHVS, CDR2 FQNEAQ. The CDR3: CASSQLRDRGNSNQPQHF. CDR3 coding DNA: TGTGCCAGCAGCCAACTCCGGGACAGGGGGAATAGCAATCAGCCCCAGCATTTT. The entire variable domain, with the rest obtained from reference TRBV7-8 and TRBJ1-5, is as follows: GAGVSQSPRYKVAKRGQDVALRCDPISGHVSLFWYQQALGQGPEFLTYFQNEAQLDKSGLPSDRFFAERPEGSVSTLKIQRTQQEDSAVYLCASSQLRDRGNSNQPQHFGDGTRLSIL.

The chain combines TRBV27 with TRBJ2-2; 7 nucleotides agree with TRBD2. V lost 1 base, J lost 0 bases, and 2 bases stayed unmatched. CDR3 length: 16 residues. From germline, CDR1 is MNHEY and CDR2 SMNVEV (reference sequence). The CDR3 region is CASSLLLATNTGELFF. The CDR3 DNA sequence: TGTGCCAGCAGTTTATTACTAGCGACGAACACCGGGGAGCTGTTTTTT.

V usage is TRBV19 and J usage is TRBJ1-3; a weak D match, TRBD1 (5 bases). Per germline, CDR1 LNHDA and CDR2 SQIVND (reference sequence). V dropped 7 bases and J dropped 5 bases, with 24 bases sitting between them. The CDR3 contains 17 residues. DNA of the CDR3: TGTGCCAGTATCGATAATCAGGGCCCGTTCGGAAGAAACACCATATATTTT. Translated: CASIDNQGPFGRNTIYF.

The table lists this clone with a few counts. The chain has TRBV27 and TRBJ2-2, with TRBD2 matching 10 bases. The germline gives CDR1 MNHEY, CDR2 SMNVEV (reference sequence). The trim removed 1 base at V and 7 bases at J, leaving 12 bases unmatched. The CDR3 sequence is 18 residues long. The DNA for the CDR3 is TGTGCCAGCAGTTTATGGGTAGCGGGAGGAGGGAAGGTCGGGGAGCTGTTTTTT. This encodes CASSLWVAGGGKVGELFF.

V is TRBV24-1 and J is TRBJ2-3; a possible D gene is TRBD1 (6 bases). Trimming removed 3 bases at V and 3 bases at J, with 9 bases between. Germline V lookup: CDR1 KGHDR, CDR2 SFDVKD. The CDR3 runs to 14 residues. The CDR3 DNA follows: TGTGCCACCAGTGATCCGGGACAAACAGATACGCAGTATTTT. Translating gives CATSDPGQTDTQYF.

This rearrangement joins TRBV5-1 to TRBJ1-2; 10 bases fit TRBD1. J was trimmed by 8 bases and V by 5 bases; bases with no gene match: 6. CDR1 and CDR2 from the germline V gene are SGHRS and YFSETQ. The CDR3 runs to 13 residues. CDR3 in DNA: TGCGCCAGCAGGGGCGGGACAGGGGAAGGCTACACCTTC. Its protein product is CASRGGTGEGYTF.

The chain joins TRBV7-9 to TRBJ1-2, with D hard to call. V lost 4 bases and J 2 bases, leaving 8 bases between the germline ends. The CDR3 is 13 amino acids. Per the germline V gene, CDR1 is SEHNR and CDR2 is FQNEAQ (reference sequence). The CDR3 is CASSWEGNYGYTF. The CDR3 DNA follows: TGTGCCAGCAGCTGGGAGGGCAACTATGGCTACACCTTC.

The chain links TRBV27 to TRBJ1-4; D possibly corresponds to TRBD1 (5 bases). Germline assignment: CDR1 MNHEY and CDR2 SMNVEV (reference sequence). The CDR3 is 16 residues long. Trimming shortened V by 6 bases and J by 1 base, and 15 bases separated the two germline ends. Here the CDR3 DNA reads TGTGCCAGCAGGGCAGGGCCTCTGGTAACTAATGAAAAACTGTTTTTT. It yields the protein CASRAGPLVTNEKLFF.

The CDR3 DNA sequence: TGTGCCAGCAGTTATGGGACAGGGGCTTCGGAGCAGTACTTC. Amino acids: CASSYGTGASEQYF. This chain connects TRBV6-5 to TRBJ2-7; 10 bases fit TRBD1. Trimming cost V 3 bases and J 7 bases; bases outside gene matches: 6. The germline V gene encodes CDR1 MNHEY and CDR2 SVGAGI. The CDR3 contains 14 residues.